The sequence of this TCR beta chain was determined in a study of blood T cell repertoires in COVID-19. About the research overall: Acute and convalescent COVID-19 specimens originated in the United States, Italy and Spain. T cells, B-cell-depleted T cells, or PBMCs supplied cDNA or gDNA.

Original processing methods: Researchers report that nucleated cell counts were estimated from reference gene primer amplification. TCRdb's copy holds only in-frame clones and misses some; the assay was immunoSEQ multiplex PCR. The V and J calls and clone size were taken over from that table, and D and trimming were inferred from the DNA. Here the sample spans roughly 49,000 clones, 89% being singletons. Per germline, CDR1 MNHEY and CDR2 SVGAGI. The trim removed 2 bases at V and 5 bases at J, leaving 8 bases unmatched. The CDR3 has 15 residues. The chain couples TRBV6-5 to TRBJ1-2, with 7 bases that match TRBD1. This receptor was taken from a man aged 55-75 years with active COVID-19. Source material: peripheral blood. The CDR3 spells CASSYKQGPDYGYTF. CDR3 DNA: TGTGCCAGCAGTTACAAACAGGGGCCGGATTATGGCTACACCTTC.